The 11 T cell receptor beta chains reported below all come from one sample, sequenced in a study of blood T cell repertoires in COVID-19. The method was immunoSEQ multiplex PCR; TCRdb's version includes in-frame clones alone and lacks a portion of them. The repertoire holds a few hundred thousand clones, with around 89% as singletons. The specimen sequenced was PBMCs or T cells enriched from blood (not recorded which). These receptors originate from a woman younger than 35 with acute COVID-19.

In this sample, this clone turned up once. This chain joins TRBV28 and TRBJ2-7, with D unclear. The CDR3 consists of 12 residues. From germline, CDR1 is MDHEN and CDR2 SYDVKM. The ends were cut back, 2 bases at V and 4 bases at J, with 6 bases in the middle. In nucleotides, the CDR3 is TGTGCCAGCAGTTTAACAGTGTACGAGCAGTACTTC. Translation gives CASSLTVYEQYF.

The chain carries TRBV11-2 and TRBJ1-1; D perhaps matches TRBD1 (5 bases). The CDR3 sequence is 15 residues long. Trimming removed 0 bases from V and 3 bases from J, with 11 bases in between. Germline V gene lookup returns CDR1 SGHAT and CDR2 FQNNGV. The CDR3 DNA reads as TGTGCCAGCAGCTTAGATTCGCGGGGCTACACTGAAGCTTTCTTT. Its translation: CASSLDSRGYTEAFF.

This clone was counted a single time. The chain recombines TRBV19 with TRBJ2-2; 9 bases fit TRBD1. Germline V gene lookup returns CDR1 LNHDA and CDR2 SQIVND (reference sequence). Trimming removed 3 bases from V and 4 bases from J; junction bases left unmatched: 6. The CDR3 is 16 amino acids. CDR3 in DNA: TGTGCCAGTAGTATCTCGAGGACAGGGGCCACCGGGGAGCTGTTTTTT. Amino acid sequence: CASSISRTGATGELFF.

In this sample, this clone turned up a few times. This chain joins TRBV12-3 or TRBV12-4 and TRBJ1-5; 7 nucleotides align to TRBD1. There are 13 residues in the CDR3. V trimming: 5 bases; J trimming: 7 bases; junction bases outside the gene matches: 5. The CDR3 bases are TGTGCCAGCAGTCGACAGGGAGGCCAGCCCCAGCATTTT. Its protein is CASSRQGGQPQHF.

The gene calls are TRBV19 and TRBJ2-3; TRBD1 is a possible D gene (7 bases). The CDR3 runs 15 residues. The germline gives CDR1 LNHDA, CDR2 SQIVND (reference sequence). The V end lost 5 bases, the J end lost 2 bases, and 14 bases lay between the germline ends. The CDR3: CASSQYRGLTDTQYF. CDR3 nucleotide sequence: TGTGCCAGTAGTCAATACAGGGGACTCACAGATACGCAGTATTTT. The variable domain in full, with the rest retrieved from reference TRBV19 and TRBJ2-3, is DGGITQSPKYLFRKEGQNVTLSCEQNLNHDAMYWYRQDPGQGLRLIYYSQIVNDFQKGDIAEGYSVSREKKESFPLTVTSAQKNPTAFYLCASSQYRGLTDTQYFGPGTRLTVL.

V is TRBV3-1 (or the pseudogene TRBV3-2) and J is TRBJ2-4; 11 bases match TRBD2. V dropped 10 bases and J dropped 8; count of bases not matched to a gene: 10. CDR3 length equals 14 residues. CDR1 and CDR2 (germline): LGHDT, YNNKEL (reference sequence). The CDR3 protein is CATTGTSGRDIQYF. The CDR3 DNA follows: TGTGCCACCACAGGAACTAGCGGGAGAGACATTCAGTACTTC.

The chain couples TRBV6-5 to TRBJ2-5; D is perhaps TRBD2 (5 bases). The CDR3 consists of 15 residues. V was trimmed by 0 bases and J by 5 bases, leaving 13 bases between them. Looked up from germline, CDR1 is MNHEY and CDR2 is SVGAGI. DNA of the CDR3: TGTGCCAGCAGTTACTCGGGAGCGGAGTGGGAGACCCAGTACTTC. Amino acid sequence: CASSYSGAEWETQYF.

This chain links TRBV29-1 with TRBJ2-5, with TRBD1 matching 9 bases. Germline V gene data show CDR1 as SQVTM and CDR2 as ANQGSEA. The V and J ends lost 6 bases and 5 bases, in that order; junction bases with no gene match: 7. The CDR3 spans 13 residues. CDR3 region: CSVLPGQGETQYF. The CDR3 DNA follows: TGCAGCGTCCTCCCCGGACAGGGGGAGACCCAGTACTTC.

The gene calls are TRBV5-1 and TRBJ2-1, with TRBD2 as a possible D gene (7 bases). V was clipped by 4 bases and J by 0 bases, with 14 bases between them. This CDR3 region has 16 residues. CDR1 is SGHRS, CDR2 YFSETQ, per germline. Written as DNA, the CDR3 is TGCGCCAGCAGCCCGGGGGGCGGGAGCTCCTACAATGAGCAGTTCTTC. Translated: CASSPGGGSSYNEQFF.

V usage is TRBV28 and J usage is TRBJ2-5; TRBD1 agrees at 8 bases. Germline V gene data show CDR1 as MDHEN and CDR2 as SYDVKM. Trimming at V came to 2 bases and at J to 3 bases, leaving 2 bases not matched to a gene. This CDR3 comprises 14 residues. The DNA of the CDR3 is TGTGCCAGCAGTTTAGGGGACAGGAAAGAGACCCAGTACTTC. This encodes CASSLGDRKETQYF.

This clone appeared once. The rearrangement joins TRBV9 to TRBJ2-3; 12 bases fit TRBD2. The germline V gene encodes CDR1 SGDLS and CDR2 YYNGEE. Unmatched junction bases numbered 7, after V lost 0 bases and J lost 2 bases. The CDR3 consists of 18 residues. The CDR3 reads CASSVEGLAGDYTDTQYF. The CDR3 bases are TGTGCCAGCAGCGTAGAGGGACTAGCGGGTGATTACACAGATACGCAGTATTTT.